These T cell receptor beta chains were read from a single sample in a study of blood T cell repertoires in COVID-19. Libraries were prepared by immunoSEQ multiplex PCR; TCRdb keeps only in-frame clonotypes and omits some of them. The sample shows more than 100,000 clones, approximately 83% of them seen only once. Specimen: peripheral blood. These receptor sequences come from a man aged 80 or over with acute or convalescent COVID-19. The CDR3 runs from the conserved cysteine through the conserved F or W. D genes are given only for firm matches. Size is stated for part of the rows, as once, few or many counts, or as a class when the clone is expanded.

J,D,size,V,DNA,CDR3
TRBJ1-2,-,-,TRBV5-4,TGTGCCAGCAGCTCTGGGGGGGACCGCAACTATGGCTACACCTTC,CASSSGGDRNYGYTF
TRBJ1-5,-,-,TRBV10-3,TGTGCCAGCCACGGGGGACCTTCGTCAGCTCAGCCCCAGCATTTT,CASHGGPSSAQPQHF
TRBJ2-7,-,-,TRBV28,TGTGCCAGCAGTCCAGTTACGAACTCCTACGAGCAGTACTTC,CASSPVTNSYEQYF
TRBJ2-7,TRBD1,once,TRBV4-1,TGCGCCAGCAGCCAACCCACCCCGGGACAGGGGCTGGCTGGGCAGTACTTC,CASSQPTPGQGLAGQYF
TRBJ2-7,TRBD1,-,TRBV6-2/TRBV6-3,TGTGCCAGCAGTTTTGACAGGGGCGAGCAGTACTTC,CASSFDRGEQYF
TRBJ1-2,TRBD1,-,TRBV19,TGTGCCAGTAGTATAATGGCCGGGACAGGGGGCCAGGGCTACACCTTC,CASSIMAGTGGQGYTF
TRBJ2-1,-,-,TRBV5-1,TGCGCCAGCAGCTTGACTGCCGACAATGAGCAGTTCTTC,CASSLTADNEQFF
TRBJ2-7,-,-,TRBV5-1,TGCGCCAGCAGACTAGTTTACATGGGCTACGAGCAGTACTTC,CASRLVYMGYEQYF
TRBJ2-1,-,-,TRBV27,TGTGCCAGCAGGAGATCTCGGTACAATGAGCAGTTCTTC,CASRRSRYNEQFF
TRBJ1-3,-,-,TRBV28,TGTGCCAGCAGTCAATTCGGGGGGGGCAGAAACACCATATATTTT,CASSQFGGGRNTIYF
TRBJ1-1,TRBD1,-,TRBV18,TGTGCCAGCTCACCGGGACAGCTAAGGGACACTGAAGCTTTCTTT,CASSPGQLRDTEAFF
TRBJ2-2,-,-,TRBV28,TGTGCCAGCAGTTTGGTCGAGAGCACCGGGGAGCTGTTTTTT,CASSLVESTGELFF
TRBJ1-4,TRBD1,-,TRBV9,TGTGCCAGCAGCCCCCAGACGACGACAGGGGGATATGAAAAACTGTTTTTT,CASSPQTTTGGYEKLFF
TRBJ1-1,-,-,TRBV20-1,TGCAGTGCTAGTCAGGTGAACACTGAAGCTTTCTTT,CSASQVNTEAFF
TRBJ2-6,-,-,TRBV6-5,TGTGCCAGCACCTCTGATGTGAGAAGCGCCAACGTCCTGACTTTC,CASTSDVRSANVLTF
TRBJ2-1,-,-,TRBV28,TGTGCCAGCAGTTTACTATACAATGAGCAGTTCTTC,CASSLLYNEQFF
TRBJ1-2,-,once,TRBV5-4,TGTGCCAGCAGCTTGGCCCTCAGGGATGGCTACACCTTC,CASSLALRDGYTF
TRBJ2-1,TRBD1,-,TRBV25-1,TGTGCCAGCAGTGACCCGGGACAGGGAGGTGAACTTAGGCAGTTCTTC,CASSDPGQGGELRQFF
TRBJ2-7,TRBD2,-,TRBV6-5,TGTGCCAGCAGATTAAGCGGGACTCCAACCTACGAGCAGTACTTC,CASRLSGTPTYEQYF
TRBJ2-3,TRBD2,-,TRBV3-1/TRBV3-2,TGTGCCAGCAGCCAGGGACTAGTCACAGATACGCAGTATTTT,CASSQGLVTDTQYF
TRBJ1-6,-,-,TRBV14,TGTGCCAGCAGCCAAGGCGTGTATTCACCCCTCCACTTT,CASSQGVYSPLHF
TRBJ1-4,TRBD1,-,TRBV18,TGTGCCAGCTCACCACCCGTGGGACAGGGTACTAATGAAAAACTGTTTTTT,CASSPPVGQGTNEKLFF
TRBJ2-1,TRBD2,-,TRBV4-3,TGCGCCAGCAGCCAAGGACCGGGAGCGGGGTACAATGAGCAGTTCTTC,CASSQGPGAGYNEQFF
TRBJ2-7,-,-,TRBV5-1,TGCGCCAGCAGCCCACAGGGTGGGTACGAGCAGTACTTC,CASSPQGGYEQYF
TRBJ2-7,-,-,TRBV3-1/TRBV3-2,TGTGCCAGCAGCCAGTCCGGGGGATTCGGATCTAACCGGAAACAGTACTTC,CASSQSGGFGSNRKQYF